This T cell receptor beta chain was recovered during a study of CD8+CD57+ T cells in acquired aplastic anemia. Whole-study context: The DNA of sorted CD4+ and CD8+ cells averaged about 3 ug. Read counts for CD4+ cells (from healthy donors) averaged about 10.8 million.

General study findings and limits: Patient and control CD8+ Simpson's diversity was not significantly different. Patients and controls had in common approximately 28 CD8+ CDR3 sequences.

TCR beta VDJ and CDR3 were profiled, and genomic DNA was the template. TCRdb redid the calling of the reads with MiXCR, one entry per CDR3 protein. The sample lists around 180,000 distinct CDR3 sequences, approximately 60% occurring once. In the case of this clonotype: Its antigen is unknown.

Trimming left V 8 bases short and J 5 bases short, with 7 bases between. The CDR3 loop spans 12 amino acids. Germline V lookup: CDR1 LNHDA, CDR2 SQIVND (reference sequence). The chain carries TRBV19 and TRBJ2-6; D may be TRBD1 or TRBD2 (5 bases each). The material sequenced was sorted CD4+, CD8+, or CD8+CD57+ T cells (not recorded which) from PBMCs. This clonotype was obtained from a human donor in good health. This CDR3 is CASGGRANVLTF. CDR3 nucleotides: TGTGCCAGTGGGGGAAGGGCCAACGTCCTGACTTTC.